This is a list of T cell receptor beta chains from one sample in a study of blood T cell repertoires in COVID-19. The assay was immunoSEQ multiplex PCR, and TCRdb's table has in-frame clones only and misses some. The table has about 270,000 clones, roughly nine tenths seen once. Input material: PBMCs or T cells enriched from blood (not recorded which). The receptors were gathered from a woman aged 18-30 years who had recovered from COVID-19. The CDR3 runs from the conserved cysteine through the conserved F or W. D genes are given only for firm matches. Size is stated for part of the rows, as once, few or many counts, or as a class when the clone is expanded.

size: .; D: TRBD2; J: TRBJ2-5; V: TRBV5-1; DNA: TGCGCCAGCAGCGTAGGGCCCAGCGGGGCCTACCAAGAGACCCAGTACTTC; CDR3: CASSVGPSGAYQETQYF
size: once; D: TRBD1; J: TRBJ1-2; V: TRBV12-3/TRBV12-4; DNA: TGTGCCAGCAGTTTATTGGACAGGGAGGGCTACACCTTC; CDR3: CASSLLDREGYTF
size: .; D: .; J: TRBJ2-1; V: TRBV9; DNA: TGTGCCAGCAGCGTAGGAGGTTACGGTGGCAATGAGCAGTTCTTC; CDR3: CASSVGGYGGNEQFF
size: once; D: .; J: TRBJ2-7; V: TRBV28; DNA: TGTGCCAGCAGGAGGGTAGGAGGGATCTACGAGCAGTACTTC; CDR3: CASRRVGGIYEQYF
size: .; D: TRBD1; J: TRBJ1-3; V: TRBV5-1; DNA: TGCGCCAGCAGCTTGGATGGCAGGGGGTTCTCTGGAAACACCATATATTTT; CDR3: CASSLDGRGFSGNTIYF
size: .; D: TRBD1; J: TRBJ1-4; V: TRBV7-9; DNA: TGTGCCAGCAGCTTTGGGACAGTAAATGAAAAACTGTTTTTT; CDR3: CASSFGTVNEKLFF
size: .; D: TRBD2; J: TRBJ2-2; V: TRBV9; DNA: TGTGCCAGCAGCGCCCCTAGCGGGGGCCCCACCGGGGAGCTGTTTTTT; CDR3: CASSAPSGGPTGELFF
size: .; D: TRBD2; J: TRBJ2-5; V: TRBV3-1/TRBV3-2; DNA: TGTGCCAGCAGGACGCCCGGACTAGCGGGGGGAGAGACCCAGTACTTC; CDR3: CASRTPGLAGGETQYF
size: .; D: .; J: TRBJ1-1; V: TRBV28; DNA: TGTGCCAGCATTCCACAGGGAATGGGCACTGAAGCTTTCTTT; CDR3: CASIPQGMGTEAFF
size: .; D: .; J: TRBJ2-7; V: TRBV19; DNA: TGTGCCAGTAGTATCAGGGGACCAACCTACGAGCAGTACTTC; CDR3: CASSIRGPTYEQYF
size: .; D: TRBD1; J: TRBJ1-2; V: TRBV28; DNA: TGTGCCAGCAGTCCCCCCGGACAGGGCTACTATGGCTACACCTTC; CDR3: CASSPPGQGYYGYTF
size: .; D: .; J: TRBJ1-1; V: TRBV9; DNA: TGTGCCAGCAGCCTCGGGAGGGTGACAGAAGCTTTCTTT; CDR3: CASSLGRVTEAFF
size: .; D: TRBD2; J: TRBJ2-2; V: TRBV7-9; DNA: TGTGCCAGCAGCAATCCGACGACTAGCGGGGAGGGGGAGCTGTTTTTT; CDR3: CASSNPTTSGEGELFF
size: .; D: .; J: TRBJ1-2; V: TRBV5-5; DNA: TGTGCCAGCAGCTTGGACAGTGTTGTCACCTTC; CDR3: CASSLDSVVTF
size: .; D: .; J: TRBJ1-2; V: TRBV2; DNA: TGTGCCAGCAGTGAAATGGGGCGGGGTGGCTACACCTTC; CDR3: CASSEMGRGGYTF